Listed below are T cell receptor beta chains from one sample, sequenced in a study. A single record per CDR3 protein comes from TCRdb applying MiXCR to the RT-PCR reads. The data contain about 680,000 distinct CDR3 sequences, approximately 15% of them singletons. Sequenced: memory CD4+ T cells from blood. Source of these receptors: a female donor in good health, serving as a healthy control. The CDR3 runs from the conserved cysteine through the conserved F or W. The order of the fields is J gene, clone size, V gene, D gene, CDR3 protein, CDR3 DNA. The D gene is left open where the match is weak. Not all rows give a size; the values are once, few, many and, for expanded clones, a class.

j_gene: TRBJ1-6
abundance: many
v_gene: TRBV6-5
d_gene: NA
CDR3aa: CASQATYNSPLHF
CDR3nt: TGTGCCTCCCAGGCCACCTATAATTCACCCCTCCACTTT

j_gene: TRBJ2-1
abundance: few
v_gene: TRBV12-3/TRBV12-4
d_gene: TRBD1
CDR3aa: CASSLDRDSEQFF
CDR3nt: TGTGCCAGCAGTTTAGATAGGGACAGCGAGCAGTTCTTC

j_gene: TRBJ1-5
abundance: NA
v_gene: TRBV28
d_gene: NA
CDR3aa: CASSLWEHQPQHF
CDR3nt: TGTGCCAGCAGTTTATGGGAGCATCAGCCCCAGCATTTT

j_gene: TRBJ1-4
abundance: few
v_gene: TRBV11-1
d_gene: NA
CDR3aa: CASSLTGLAEKLFF
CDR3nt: TGTGCCAGCAGCTTGACCGGACTGGCCGAAAAACTGTTTTTT

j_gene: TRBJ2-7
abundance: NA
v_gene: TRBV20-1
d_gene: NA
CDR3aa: CSAQPGGRVGYEQYF
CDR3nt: TGCAGTGCTCAACCGGGGGGCAGGGTTGGTTACGAGCAGTACTTC

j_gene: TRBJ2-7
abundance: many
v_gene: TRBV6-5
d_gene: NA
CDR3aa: CASSYRGYEQYF
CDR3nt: TGTGCCAGCAGTTACAGGGGCTACGAGCAGTACTTC

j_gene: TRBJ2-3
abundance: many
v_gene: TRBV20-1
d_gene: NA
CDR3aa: CSAIEGLLGGDTQYF
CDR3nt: TGCAGTGCCATCGAGGGCCTCCTCGGCGGGGATACGCAGTATTTT

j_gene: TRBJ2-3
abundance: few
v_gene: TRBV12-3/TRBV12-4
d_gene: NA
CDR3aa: CASEDSTDTQYF
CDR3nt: TGTGCCAGCGAAGACAGCACAGATACGCAGTATTTT

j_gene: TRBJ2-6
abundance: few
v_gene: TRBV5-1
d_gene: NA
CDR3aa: CASSLAVSGANVLTF
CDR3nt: TGCGCCAGCAGCTTGGCTGTCTCTGGGGCCAACGTCCTGACTTTC

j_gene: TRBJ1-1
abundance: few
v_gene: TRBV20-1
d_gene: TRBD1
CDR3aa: CSARLHGKTGAGTEAFF
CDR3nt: TGCAGTGCTAGATTACACGGCAAGACAGGGGCTGGCACTGAAGCTTTCTTT

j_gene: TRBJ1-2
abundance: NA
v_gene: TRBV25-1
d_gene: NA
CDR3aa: CASSESSYVYGYTF
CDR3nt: TGTGCCAGCAGTGAATCTTCCTATGTCTATGGCTACACCTTC

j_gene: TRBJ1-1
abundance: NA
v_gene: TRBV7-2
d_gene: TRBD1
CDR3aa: CASSPRGQGLVTEAFF
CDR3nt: TGTGCCAGCAGCCCCCGGGGACAGGGTTTGGTCACTGAAGCTTTCTTT

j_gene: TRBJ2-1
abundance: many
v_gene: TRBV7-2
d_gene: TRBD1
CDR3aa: CASSLVGTGTNEQFF
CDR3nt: TGTGCCAGCAGCTTAGTCGGGACAGGGACCAATGAGCAGTTCTTC

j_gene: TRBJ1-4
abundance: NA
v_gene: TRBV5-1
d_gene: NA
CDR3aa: CASSFQTGSTNEKLFF
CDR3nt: TGCGCCAGCAGCTTCCAAACAGGGTCAACTAATGAAAAACTGTTTTTT

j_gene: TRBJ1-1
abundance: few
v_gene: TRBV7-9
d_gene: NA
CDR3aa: CASSWTPEAFF
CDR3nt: TGTGCCAGCAGCTGGACACCTGAAGCTTTCTTT

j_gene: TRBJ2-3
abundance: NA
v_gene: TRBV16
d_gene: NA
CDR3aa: CASSQSRGSTDTQYF
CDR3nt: TGTGCCAGCAGCCAATCGCGAGGTAGCACAGATACGCAGTATTTT

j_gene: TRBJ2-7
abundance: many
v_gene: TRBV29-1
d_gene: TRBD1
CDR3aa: CSVEGTGLGYEQYF
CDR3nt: TGCAGCGTTGAAGGGACAGGGTTAGGCTACGAGCAGTACTTC